The entry below describes one T cell receptor (beta chain). Germline CDR1 SGHVS, CDR2 FNYEAQ. This CDR3 is built from 16 residues. With 3 bases clipped from V and 1 base from J, the junction kept 7 bases outside the gene matches. The data stem from a study of control samples from healthy donors and cancer patients. Clones were sequenced by immunoSEQ multiplex PCR, and TCRdb holds only the in-frame ones, with some missing. The sample shows some 120,000 clones, 91% of them seen only once. The rearrangement joins TRBV7-6 to TRBJ2-5; 8 bases agree with TRBD2. The receptor was derived from a man in his late teens or twenties in good health. Sequences were obtained from blood. CDR3 in amino acids: CASSFVGRGAQETQYF. The CDR3 nucleotides are TGTGCCAGCAGCTTTGTTGGGCGGGGGGCCCAAGAGACCCAGTACTTC.